The 30 T cell receptor beta chains in this list originate from one sample, sequenced in a study of Ad26.COV2.S vaccination and SARS-CoV-2 variants. Clones were sequenced by immunoSEQ multiplex PCR, and TCRdb holds only the in-frame ones, with some missing. This sample has under 550,000 clones; approximately 90% occur once, and the top ten carry around 3.6%. Treatment given: about 20 received Ad26.COV2.S at low or high dose, single or two shots; 5 received placebo; per-sample allocation not given. Each sample was drawn 63 days after the first injection (of vaccine or placebo). This material consisted of peripheral blood, taken in a trial of Ad26.COV2.S vaccine versus placebo. The origin of the receptors is a person aged 18-60 years who received the Ad26.COV2.S COVID-19 vaccine or a placebo.

The chain links TRBV6-5 to TRBJ1-1; no firm D call. The CDR3 length is 14 residues. The V end lost 4 bases, the J end lost 0 bases, and 9 bases lay between the germline ends. Germline V gives CDR1 MNHEY, CDR2 SVGAGI. The CDR3 region has the DNA TGTGCCAGCAGTTTACAGATTTTGAACACTGAAGCTTTCTTT. Its protein product is CASSLQILNTEAFF.

The CDR3 region is CATSPRQGYYGYTF. CDR3 DNA sequence: TGTGCCACCAGTCCCCGGCAGGGTTACTATGGCTACACCTTC. The V call is TRBV24-1, the J call TRBJ1-2, with a tentative D call TRBD1 (5 bases). Germline loops: CDR1 KGHDR, CDR2 SFDVKD. Trimming left V 6 bases short and J 3 bases short, with 13 bases between. CDR3 length equals 14 residues.

V usage is TRBV4-3 and J usage is TRBJ2-1; TRBD1 is a possible D gene (6 bases). The germline V gene encodes CDR1 LGHNA and CDR2 YSLEER. The CDR3 is 18 residues long. Trimming pared 0 bases from V and 3 bases from J, leaving 18 bases between. DNA of the CDR3: TGCGCCAGCAGCCAAGAGAGGGCCAGGGGATGGGTCTACAATGAGCAGTTCTTC. Translation: CASSQERARGWVYNEQFF.

This sequence joins TRBV12-3 or TRBV12-4 and TRBJ2-2; D ambiguous. The CDR3 is made up of 12 amino acids. V was clipped by 5 bases and J by 5 bases, with 6 bases between them. The CDR3 loop reads CASSPRTGELFF. For the CDR3, the DNA is TGTGCCAGCAGTCCGCGGACCGGGGAGCTGTTTTTT.

The J gene is TRBJ2-7, the V gene TRBV5-6, with 7 bases fitting TRBD1. The CDR3 covers 16 residues. Germline-derived CDR1 and CDR2 are SGHDT and YYEEEE. The V segment lost 2 bases and the J segment 4 bases; nucleotides outside the gene matches: 12. The CDR3 region is CASSFLKRDRGYEQYF. The CDR3 DNA follows: TGTGCCAGCAGCTTTTTGAAGAGGGACAGAGGGTACGAGCAGTACTTC. The variable domain in full, with the rest retrieved from reference TRBV5-6 and TRBJ2-7, is DAGVTQSPTHLIKTRGQQVTLRCSPKSGHDTVSWYQQALGQGPQFIFQYYEEEERQRGNFPDRFSGHQFPNYSSELNVNALLLGDSALYLCASSFLKRDRGYEQYFGPGTRLTVT.

This clone was detected once. The genes are TRBV27 and TRBJ2-1, with D perhaps matching TRBD1 (6 bases). The V and J ends lost 8 bases and 9 bases respectively, with 14 bases between them. The CDR3 runs to 12 residues. Germline V lookup: CDR1 MNHEY, CDR2 SMNVEV (reference sequence). The CDR3 spells CASRPGAGEQFF. DNA of the CDR3: TGTGCCAGCCGGCCAGGGGCCGGTGAGCAGTTCTTC.

The chain links TRBV6-5 to TRBJ2-1; the match to TRBD1 covers 9 bases. Germline-derived CDR1 and CDR2 are MNHEY and SVGAGI. V shed 2 bases, J shed 8 bases, and the junction held 7 bases outside the gene matches. There are 15 residues in the CDR3. The CDR3 DNA reads TGTGCCAGCAGTTACCCCGGGACAGGGATGCATGAGCAGTTCTTC. Translation gives CASSYPGTGMHEQFF.

The sample holds one count of this clone. The chain couples TRBV4-3 to TRBJ2-2, with 7 bases matching TRBD1. The germline gives CDR1 LGHNA, CDR2 YSLEER. CDR3 length: 15 residues. V lost 0 bases, J lost 7 bases, and 5 bases stayed unmatched. CDR3 nucleotide sequence: TGCGCCAGCAGCCAAGAGAAGGGGGCATACGGGGAGCTGTTTTTT. It encodes CASSQEKGAYGELFF.

The J gene is TRBJ1-6, the V gene TRBV6-6; 7 bases fit TRBD1. CDR3 length equals 14 residues. V lost 0 bases, J lost 8 bases, and 1 base stayed unmatched. Germline V CDR1 and CDR2: MNHNY, SVGAGI (reference sequence). The chain's CDR3 is CASSYSTGDSPLHF. As DNA, the CDR3 is TGTGCCAGCAGTTACTCAACAGGGGATTCACCCCTCCACTTT.

This clone was detected only a few times. The chain joins TRBV5-4 to TRBJ2-1, with D unresolved. The CDR3 extends over 14 amino acids. CDR1 and CDR2 (germline): SGHNT, YYREEE (reference sequence). Trimming shortened V by 4 bases and J by 6 bases, and 14 bases separated the two germline ends. In nucleotides, the CDR3 is TGTGCCAGCAGCCCGGCCGGGTTCACCAATGAGCAGTTCTTC. Its translation: CASSPAGFTNEQFF.

Remarks on this clone: At one end, the junction sequence differs from germline, possibly due to a read error. Other DNA sequences from this sample encode an identical CDR3 as well. The J gene is TRBJ2-2, the V gene TRBV10-3; D possibly corresponds to TRBD1 (7 bases). Germline V gives CDR1 ENHRY, CDR2 SYGVKD. CDR3 size: 15 residues. The DNA of the CDR3 is TGTGCCATTTGGAGGGACAGCGTGAACACTGGGGAGCTGTTTTTT. Protein sequence: CAIWRDSVNTGELFF.

The J gene is TRBJ2-1, the V gene TRBV4-1, with 8 nucleotides matching TRBD2. The germline CDR1 and CDR2 sequences are MGHRA and YSYEKL. CDR3 length equals 14 residues. The V and J ends lost 2 bases and 8 bases, in that order; junction bases with no gene match: 5. CDR3 bases: TGCGCCAGCAGCCAACTGAGCGGGGGCGATGAGCAGTTCTTC. This codes for CASSQLSGGDEQFF.

This sequence joins TRBV6-5 and TRBJ2-5, with TRBD1 as a possible D gene (6 bases). CDR1 is MNHEY, CDR2 SVGAGI, per germline. The length of the CDR3 is 14 residues. Trimming took off 7 bases at V and 7 bases at J, with 19 bases between the two ends. The CDR3 sequence is CASKTTGTTGTQYF. For the CDR3, the DNA is TGTGCCAGCAAGACTACAGGGACGACAGGGACCCAGTACTTC.

The V and J genes are TRBV6-5 and TRBJ2-7; D is ambiguous. CDR1 MNHEY and CDR2 SVGAGI come from the germline V gene. Trimming left V 7 bases short and J 4 bases short, with 20 bases between. The length of the CDR3 is 15 residues. The CDR3 is CASTQMSGQYYEQYF. In nucleotides, the CDR3 is TGTGCCAGCACCCAGATGTCAGGCCAGTATTACGAGCAGTACTTC.

This CDR3 reads CATSDPRRGPNTGELFF. The CDR3 bases are TGTGCCACCAGTGATCCCAGGAGGGGCCCGAACACCGGGGAGCTGTTTTTT. The V call is TRBV24-1, the J call TRBJ2-2, with a possible D match to TRBD2 (6 bases). V lost 3 bases and J 0 bases, leaving 13 bases between the germline ends. Looked up from germline, CDR1 is KGHDR and CDR2 is SFDVKD. CDR3 length: 17 residues.

This clone was counted a few times. The V call is TRBV28, the J call TRBJ1-5; a weak D match, TRBD1 (6 bases). The CDR3 totals 16 residues. The V end lost 6 bases, the J end lost 11 bases, and 26 bases lay between the germline ends. The germline gives CDR1 MDHEN, CDR2 SYDVKM. In DNA form, the CDR3 reads TGTGCCAGCAGCTCCGCCCCCCGGGGGCCAGGGTTAACCCAGCATTTT. Protein: CASSSAPRGPGLTQHF.

The genes are TRBV11-2 and TRBJ2-7; D may be TRBD1 (6 bases). The CDR3 runs to 17 residues. The germline V gene has CDR1 SGHAT and CDR2 FQNNGV. V gave up 0 bases and J gave up 0 bases, with 15 bases separating them. CDR3 bases: TGTGCCAGCAGCTTAGACCACGGACAGCTATTCTCCTACGAGCAGTACTTC. It is translated as CASSLDHGQLFSYEQYF.

The chain combines TRBV4-3 with TRBJ2-1, with D hard to call. The CDR3 is made up of 16 amino acids. Trimming shortened V by 2 bases and J by 4 bases, and 15 bases separated the two germline ends. Per germline, CDR1 LGHNA and CDR2 YSLEER. Here the CDR3 DNA reads TGCGCCAGCAGCCAACTGATGCCGGCCCAGTACAATGAGCAGTTCTTC. Protein sequence: CASSQLMPAQYNEQFF.

The chain recombines TRBV27 with TRBJ2-5; D gene uncertain. In germline, CDR1 is MNHEY, CDR2 SMNVEV (reference sequence). The CDR3 runs to 13 residues. V lost 6 bases and J lost 2, with 10 bases in between. The CDR3 spells CASRPTAQETQYF. The CDR3 DNA reads as TGTGCCAGCAGACCGACTGCACAAGAGACCCAGTACTTC.

The J gene is TRBJ2-5, the V gene TRBV7-6; 8 positions agree with TRBD1. This CDR3 spans 15 amino acids. The germline CDR1 and CDR2 sequences are SGHVS and FNYEAQ. J lost 4 bases, V lost 0 bases, and 4 bases had no gene match. This CDR3 reads CASSLAADRAETQYF. In DNA form, the CDR3 reads TGTGCCAGCAGCTTAGCGGCGGACAGGGCAGAGACCCAGTACTTC.

This rearrangement joins TRBV4-3 to TRBJ2-1; perhaps TRBD2 as D (5 bases). The CDR3 totals 15 residues. V was cut by 1 base and J by 0 bases, with 7 bases left in between. Germline V gene lookup returns CDR1 LGHNA and CDR2 YSLEER. Here the CDR3 reads CASSQVGSSYNEQFF. The CDR3 coding sequence is TGCGCCAGCAGCCAAGTAGGGAGCTCCTACAATGAGCAGTTCTTC.

The gene calls are TRBV10-3 and TRBJ1-3; D is uncertain. CDR3 length: 14 amino acids. Between the trimmed V and J ends, which lost 6 bases and 0 bases, there was a span of 9 bases. Germline values: CDR1 ENHRY, CDR2 SYGVKD. The CDR3 spells CAIRGGNSGNTIYF. CDR3 DNA sequence: TGTGCCATCAGGGGCGGTAACTCTGGAAACACCATATATTTT.

The CDR3 loop is CASSFPGRGNTEAFF. The CDR3 nucleotides are TGTGCCAGCAGCTTTCCGGGACGAGGGAACACTGAAGCTTTCTTT. V is TRBV7-9 and J is TRBJ1-1, with a possible D match to TRBD1 (5 bases). CDR1 is SEHNR and CDR2 is FQNEAQ in the germline V gene (reference sequence). Between the trimmed V and J ends, which lost 3 bases and 1 base, there was a span of 12 bases. The CDR3 totals 15 residues.

The rearrangement links TRBV7-2 to TRBJ1-5; D is uncertain. The V gene lost 1 base and the J gene lost 1 base, with 11 bases spanning the gap. In germline, CDR1 is SGHTA, CDR2 FQGNSA. This CDR3 region has 16 residues. The CDR3 here is CASSLGYRTSNQPQHF. In DNA form, the CDR3 reads TGTGCCAGCAGCTTAGGATACAGAACGAGCAATCAGCCCCAGCATTTT.

The chain links TRBV6-2 or TRBV6-3 to TRBJ2-3; D remains unclear. Trimming removed 4 bases from V and 6 bases from J, with 8 bases in between. CDR1 and CDR2 from the germline V gene are MNHEY and SVGEGT. This CDR3 spans 12 amino acids. CDR3 DNA sequence: TGTGCCAGCAGTTGGACGGTGGATACGCAGTATTTT. Protein product: CASSWTVDTQYF.

The V call is TRBV7-3, the J call TRBJ2-3; the D is unclear. CDR3 length equals 13 residues. Trimming took off 1 base at V and 5 bases at J, with 7 bases between the two ends. CDR1 and CDR2 (germline): SGHTA, FQGTGA. The CDR3 sequence is CASSLSPRDTQYF. CDR3 nucleotide sequence: TGTGCCAGCAGCTTAAGCCCACGAGATACGCAGTATTTT.

This rearrangement joins TRBV29-1 to TRBJ2-3; 9 bases match TRBD1. This CDR3 region has 15 residues. From germline, CDR1 is SQVTM and CDR2 ANQGSEA. V was pared by 4 bases and J by 2 bases, with 7 bases of the junction left unmatched. The CDR3, as DNA: TGCAGCGTTGTGACAGGGGGAGCGACCACAGATACGCAGTATTTT. Its protein product is CSVVTGGATTDTQYF.

J is TRBJ1-5 and V is TRBV20-1; 9 bases agree with TRBD1. Unmatched junction bases numbered 10, after V lost 6 bases and J lost 4 bases. Germline values: CDR1 DFQATT, CDR2 SNEGSKA (reference sequence). The CDR3 totals 15 residues. CDR3 amino acids: CSASTGTGYNQPQHF. In DNA, the CDR3 is TGCAGTGCCAGTACCGGGACAGGGTATAATCAGCCCCAGCATTTT.

This sequence joins TRBV7-3 and TRBJ2-1; 11 bases fit TRBD2. The trim removed 5 bases at V and 3 bases at J, leaving 6 bases unmatched. This CDR3 has 16 amino acids. CDR1 SGHTA and CDR2 FQGTGA come from the germline V gene. This chain's CDR3 is CASSPRLAGFYNEQFF. In nucleotides, the CDR3 is TGTGCCAGCAGCCCTAGACTAGCGGGGTTCTACAATGAGCAGTTCTTC.

This chain links TRBV4-1 with TRBJ2-5; D gene uncertain. Germline CDR1 MGHRA, CDR2 YSYEKL. Trimming removed 1 base at V and 10 bases at J, with 7 bases between. This CDR3 is 11 amino acids long. The CDR3 DNA sequence: TGCGCCAGCAGCCAAGGAAATGTCCAGTACTTC. This sequence encodes CASSQGNVQYF.